A single sample is the source of the 20 T cell receptor beta chains below, sequenced in a study of cytomegalovirus exposure and HLA in healthy donors. This PCR relied on a set of 60 Vbeta primers and 13 Jbeta primers. Sequenced by immunoSEQ multiplex PCR; TCRdb stores in-frame clones only, minus some. The sample records over 100,000 clones, 60% to 80% being singletons. The material sequenced was PBMCs. Receptors were obtained from a female donor in good health and CMV-seronegative.

The rearrangement joins TRBV4-3 to TRBJ2-5; no reliable D call. Near its end, the DNA agrees better with TRBJ2-7, so the J call may be wrong. From germline, CDR1 is LGHNA and CDR2 YSLEER. The CDR3 sequence is 16 residues long. CDR3 sequence (DNA): TGCGCCAGCAGCCAAGATTTCGGCAGGCCACCCTACGAGCAGTACTTC. Amino acids: CASSQDFGRPPYEQYF.

The gene calls are TRBV5-1 and TRBJ2-1, with TRBD2 matching over 8 bases. This CDR3 spans 17 amino acids. Germline assignment: CDR1 SGHRS and CDR2 YFSETQ. The trim removed 4 bases at V and 3 bases at J, leaving 12 bases unmatched. The DNA of the CDR3 is TGCGCCAGCAGCCCGAGTTTACTAGCGGAACACTACAATGAGCAGTTCTTC. It is translated as CASSPSLLAEHYNEQFF.

This chain links TRBV18 with TRBJ2-3, with 11 bases that match TRBD2. The V segment lost 5 bases and the J segment 3 bases; nucleotides outside the gene matches: 7. CDR1 KGHSH and CDR2 LQKENI come from the germline V gene. The CDR3 runs to 16 residues. CDR3 sequence: CASSTALAGATDTQYF. As DNA, the CDR3 is TGTGCCAGCTCAACCGCACTAGCGGGAGCTACAGATACGCAGTATTTT.

The chain uses TRBV4-3 and TRBJ2-7, with TRBD2 identical over 7 bases. Germline V lookup: CDR1 LGHNA, CDR2 YSLEER. J gave up 2 bases and V 4 bases, and 5 bases lay outside the gene matches. The CDR3 sequence is 14 residues long. The DNA for the CDR3 is TGCGCCAGCAGCCCCGGCGGGGGAACCTACGAGCAGTACTTC. This gives the protein CASSPGGGTYEQYF.

Regarding this clone: The junction differs from germline at one of its ends, possibly a read error. This chain joins TRBV10-3 and TRBJ2-7, with TRBD1 as a possible D gene (5 bases). CDR1 is ENHRY and CDR2 is SYGVKD in the germline V gene. This CDR3 is built from 10 residues. CDR3 nucleotide sequence: TGCCTGGGGCTGGGGTACGAGCAGTACTTC. The encoded protein is CLGLGYEQYF.

The chain combines TRBV29-1 with TRBJ2-3; 10 bases line up with TRBD1. With V trimmed by 4 bases and J by 1 base, 8 bases remained unmatched. This CDR3 comprises 16 residues. CDR1 and CDR2 (germline): SQVTM, ANQGSEA. The CDR3, as DNA: TGCAGCGTTGTCTATAGCGGGACAGGGGGCACAGATACGCAGTATTTT. This sequence encodes CSVVYSGTGGTDTQYF.

The chain is built from TRBV7-9 and TRBJ2-5; weak D call: TRBD1 (6 bases). The last part of the DNA fits TRBJ2-7 better; the J call may be wrong. Germline loops: CDR1 SEHNR, CDR2 FQNEAQ (reference sequence). The CDR3 is 14 amino acids. The CDR3 DNA follows: TGTGCCAGCAGCTTAGAGGGACACTCCTACGAGCAGTACTTC. Its translation: CASSLEGHSYEQYF.

The gene calls are TRBV7-9 and TRBJ2-3; 10 bases line up with TRBD2. CDR1 is SEHNR, CDR2 FQNEAQ, per germline (reference sequence). J lost 4 bases, V lost 4 bases, and 11 bases had no gene match. The CDR3 is made up of 17 amino acids. The CDR3 protein is CASSSPTAGGSPDTQYF. In DNA, the CDR3 is TGTGCCAGCAGCTCCCCCACAGCGGGAGGGTCCCCAGATACGCAGTATTTT.

V is TRBV7-8 and J is TRBJ2-7; 13 bases are a match to TRBD2. Germline V gene lookup returns CDR1 SGHVS and CDR2 FQNEAQ. The CDR3 totals 20 residues. V shed 3 bases, J shed 0 bases, and the junction held 14 bases outside the gene matches. The CDR3 DNA follows: TGTGCCAGCAGCTTCCCGCGTGGGACTAGCGGGATAAGCGTCTCCTACGAGCAGTACTTC. Residues: CASSFPRGTSGISVSYEQYF.

This chain's CDR3 is CASSLTGQNTEAFF. CDR3 sequence (DNA): TGTGCCAGCAGCTTAACGGGACAGAACACTGAAGCTTTCTTT. The V call is TRBV7-3, the J call TRBJ1-1; maybe TRBD1 (6 bases). In germline, CDR1 is SGHTA, CDR2 FQGTGA. The CDR3 length is 14 residues. V was trimmed by 0 bases and J by 1 base, leaving 6 bases between them.

V and J are TRBV5-1 and TRBJ2-1; 15 nucleotides line up with TRBD2. Per germline, CDR1 SGHRS and CDR2 YFSETQ. The CDR3 length is 19 residues. V shed 0 bases and J 7 bases; nucleotides not matched to a gene: 11. CDR3 protein: CASSLVFMGLAGGRNEQFF. CDR3 nucleotides: TGCGCCAGCAGCTTGGTATTCATGGGACTAGCGGGAGGAAGGAATGAGCAGTTCTTC.

This clone was seen once. The V gene is TRBV5-6, the J gene TRBJ2-1; a weak D match, TRBD1 (5 bases). Trimming cost V 6 bases and J 3 bases, with 13 bases left between them. CDR3 length: 14 amino acids. Per the germline V gene, CDR1 is SGHDT and CDR2 is YYEEEE. The CDR3: CASNLVGDYNEQFF. The CDR3 nucleotides read TGTGCCAGCAACCTAGTAGGGGACTACAATGAGCAGTTCTTC.

This clone was picked up one time. This chain uses TRBV7-2 with TRBJ2-7; D perhaps matches TRBD1 (7 bases). Germline V lookup: CDR1 SGHTA, CDR2 FQGNSA. The CDR3 contains 17 residues. Trimming took off 4 bases at V and 3 bases at J, with 22 bases between the two ends. CDR3 coding DNA: TGTGCCAGCAGCTCCCAGGGGGGTACGGGAGTCCACTACGAGCAGTACTTC. Its translation: CASSSQGGTGVHYEQYF.

The V and J genes are TRBV28 and TRBJ2-5; the D gene is possibly TRBD2 (6 bases). The germline V gene has CDR1 MDHEN and CDR2 SYDVKM. The V end lost 4 bases, the J end lost 0 bases, and 12 bases lay between the germline ends. This CDR3 has 15 residues. CDR3 sequence reads: CASSSGESHQETQYF. CDR3 nucleotides: TGTGCCAGCAGTTCGGGAGAATCCCACCAAGAGACCCAGTACTTC.

The chain has TRBV9 and TRBJ1-3, with 8 bases matching TRBD1. CDR3 length: 15 amino acids. Trimming removed 3 bases from V and 4 bases from J; junction bases left unmatched: 6. Germline V gives CDR1 SGDLS, CDR2 YYNGEE. The CDR3 is CASSAQGVRGNTIYF. CDR3 DNA: TGTGCCAGCAGCGCACAGGGGGTGAGAGGAAACACCATATATTTT.

The chain employs TRBV5-1 and TRBJ2-3; weak D call: TRBD2 (6 bases). Deletions cut 2 bases from V and 2 bases from J, with 15 bases between. Germline V gives CDR1 SGHRS, CDR2 YFSETQ. This CDR3 has 16 amino acids. The CDR3 loop reads CASSLGAGLPTDTQYF. As DNA, the CDR3 is TGCGCCAGCAGCTTAGGAGCGGGCCTCCCCACAGATACGCAGTATTTT.

The chain is built from TRBV29-1 and TRBJ1-4; a possible D gene is TRBD1 (6 bases). CDR1 is SQVTM and CDR2 is ANQGSEA in the germline V gene. The V end was cut by 1 base, the J end by 8 bases, with 14 bases between. This CDR3 spans 14 amino acids. CDR3 sequence reads: CSVEVRGEGEKLFF. DNA of the CDR3: TGCAGCGTTGAAGTCAGGGGAGAAGGGGAAAAACTGTTTTTT.

V usage is TRBV11-3 and J usage is TRBJ2-3, with D maybe TRBD1 (5 bases). Germline CDR1 is SGHNT and CDR2 is YENEEA. The CDR3 extends over 12 amino acids. Trimming shortened V by 5 bases and J by 6 bases, and 9 bases separated the two germline ends. CDR3 sequence reads: CASSTGSDTQYF. CDR3 in DNA: TGTGCCAGCAGCACAGGATCCGATACGCAGTATTTT.

The J gene is TRBJ1-1, the V gene TRBV7-9; possible D gene TRBD1, 6 bases. The V end lost 3 bases, the J end lost 7 bases, and 9 bases lay between the germline ends. The V gene's germline CDR1 is SEHNR and CDR2 FQNEAQ (reference sequence). The CDR3 has 12 residues. This chain's CDR3 is CASSFDRSEAFF. The CDR3 region has the DNA TGTGCCAGCAGCTTTGACAGGAGTGAAGCTTTCTTT.

The rearrangement uses TRBV6-6 and TRBJ1-2, with TRBD1 matching 10 bases. The trim removed 5 bases at V and 5 bases at J, leaving 8 bases unmatched. The V gene's germline CDR1 is MNHNY and CDR2 SVGAGI (reference sequence). The CDR3 runs to 15 residues. The chain's CDR3 is CASSLGQGEGYGYTF. In nucleotides, the CDR3 is TGTGCCAGCAGTCTCGGACAGGGGGAAGGGTATGGCTACACCTTC.